These 26 T cell receptor beta chains originate from one sample sequenced in a study of blood T cells in healthy people across ages. Together with a sample-barcoded 5' primer, a J-beta primer mix was included in a second PCR lasting about 7 to 12 cycles. MiXCR was run by TCRdb on the 5' RACE reads, yielding one entry per CDR3 protein. The table shows 1.5 million to 2 million distinct CDR3 sequences, with roughly 28% occurring only once. Sequencing input: blood. The receptors stem from a woman in her twenties or thirties in good health.

The table lists this clonotype with many counts. The chain carries TRBV20-1 and TRBJ2-1, with 8 bases aligning to TRBD2. The CDR3 totals 13 residues. The germline V gene has CDR1 DFQATT and CDR2 SNEGSKA (reference sequence). V trimming: 8 bases; J trimming: 8 bases; junction bases outside the gene matches: 11. In DNA form, the CDR3 reads TGCAGTCAAAGCGGGGGACGAGACGATGAGCAGTTCTTC. Translated, it gives CSQSGGRDDEQFF.

The rearrangement uses TRBV11-2 and TRBJ2-5; no definite D call. V was pared by 5 bases and J by 11 bases, with 24 bases between. Germline V gives CDR1 SGHAT, CDR2 FQNNGV. This CDR3 is 15 amino acids long. The CDR3 DNA reads as TGTGCCAGCAGCACCCCTCGGCTGGGAAGGCTTAAGCAGTACTTC. It codes for CASSTPRLGRLKQYF. Variable domain in full (rest from reference TRBV11-2 and TRBJ2-5): EAGVAQSPRYKIIEKRQSVAFWCNPISGHATLYWYQQILGQGPKLLIQFQNNGVVDDSQLPKDRFSAERLKGVDSTLKIQPAKLEDSAVYLCASSTPRLGRLKQYFGPGTRLLVL.

This sequence joins TRBV19 and TRBJ2-3; the D is unclear. This CDR3 contains 13 residues. With 3 bases removed from V and 5 bases from J, the gap between germline ends came to 9 bases. CDR1 and CDR2 from the germline V gene are LNHDA and SQIVND (reference sequence). CDR3 region: CASSMAFIDTQYF. DNA of the CDR3: TGTGCCAGTAGTATGGCCTTTATAGATACGCAGTATTTT.

This clonotype was observed many times. The chain recombines TRBV12-3 or TRBV12-4 with TRBJ2-7; D is ambiguous. There are 13 residues in the CDR3. Trimming shortened V by 2 bases and J by 2 bases, and 7 bases separated the two germline ends. Here the CDR3 DNA reads TGTGCCAGCAGTTTAAGGGAACCCTACGAGCAGTACTTC. Protein sequence: CASSLREPYEQYF.

The chain joins TRBV12-3 or TRBV12-4 to TRBJ1-2, with unresolved D. CDR3 length: 12 residues. V gave up 6 bases and J gave up 1 base, with 6 bases separating them. This chain's CDR3 is CASRSDNYGYTF. Here the CDR3 DNA reads TGTGCCAGCAGGTCAGATAACTATGGCTACACCTTC.

In its sample, this clonotype was seen a few times. A much larger clone differs by one base, so this may be a read error. This chain uses TRBV29-1 with TRBJ2-1; TRBD2 matches at 9 bases. Germline values: CDR1 SQVTM, CDR2 ANQGSEA. CDR3 length equals 13 residues. This CDR3 is CCVVRTSDDEQFF. CDR3 DNA: TGCTGCGTTGTTCGGACTAGCGACGATGAGCAGTTCTTC.

This clonotype appeared many times. This chain connects TRBV20-1 to TRBJ2-7; 7 bases are shared with TRBD2. V shed 4 bases and J 7 bases; nucleotides not matched to a gene: 16. The CDR3 length is 15 residues. Germline loops: CDR1 DFQATT, CDR2 SNEGSKA (reference sequence). Here the CDR3 reads CSATTASGADLEQYF. The CDR3 bases are TGCAGTGCTACCACGGCTAGCGGTGCTGATTTAGAGCAGTACTTC.

There are a few counts of this clonotype. The junction departs from the called germline gene at one end, perhaps through a read error. The V call is TRBV4-3, the J call TRBJ2-6; D is unresolved. CDR1 LGHNA and CDR2 YSLEER come from the germline V gene. This CDR3 is built from 17 residues. The CDR3 DNA reads as TGCGCCAGCGGCCAAGATGGTCTAGGGCCTGGGGCCAACGTCCTGACTTTC. Its translation: CASGQDGLGPGANVLTF.

The CDR3 DNA is TGTGCCAGCTCACCACCCGGCCAGCGGGGCAAAGAGACCCAGTACTTC. This codes for CASSPPGQRGKETQYF. The chain has TRBV18 and TRBJ2-5, with 7 nucleotides matching TRBD2. CDR3 length: 16 residues. The germline V gene has CDR1 KGHSH and CDR2 LQKENI. V trimming: 0 bases; J trimming: 3 bases; junction bases outside the gene matches: 7.

Ten or more counts support this clonotype. The J gene is TRBJ2-7, the V gene TRBV20-1; D is ambiguous. CDR1 DFQATT and CDR2 SNEGSKA come from the germline V gene (reference sequence). There are 13 residues in the CDR3. V was trimmed by 3 bases and J by 2 bases, leaving 11 bases between them. CDR3 loop: CSARGRNPYEQYF. CDR3 nucleotide sequence: TGCAGTGCTAGGGGTAGGAACCCCTACGAGCAGTACTTC.

This clonotype was recorded at least ten times. This sequence joins TRBV20-1 and TRBJ2-1; D remains unclear. The ends were cut back, 2 bases at V and 5 bases at J, with 1 base in the middle. CDR1 is DFQATT, CDR2 SNEGSKA, per germline (reference sequence). The CDR3 extends over 10 amino acids. CDR3 coding DNA: TGCAGTGCTAGAAACAATGAGCAGTTCTTC. Translated, it gives CSARNNEQFF.

V usage is TRBV24-1 and J usage is TRBJ2-1, with D tentatively TRBD1 or TRBD2 (6 bases each). Deletions cut 1 base from V and 4 bases from J, with 13 bases between. Germline V gene data show CDR1 as KGHDR and CDR2 as SFDVKD. The CDR3 covers 16 residues. CDR3: CATSDFQGGLYNEQFF. CDR3 DNA: TGTGCCACCAGTGATTTCCAAGGGGGACTGTACAATGAGCAGTTCTTC.

This clonotype has more than one count but fewer than ten. The rearrangement links TRBV5-5 to TRBJ2-7, with 10 bases identical to TRBD2. The CDR3 totals 15 residues. Germline CDR1 is SGHKS and CDR2 is YYEKEE (reference sequence). J gave up 2 bases and V 0 bases, and 2 bases lay outside the gene matches. The chain's CDR3 is CASSLVLAGTYEQYF. DNA of the CDR3: TGTGCCAGCAGCTTGGTACTAGCGGGGACCTACGAGCAGTACTTC.

This clonotype has just a few counts. The chain couples TRBV11-2 to TRBJ1-2, with D unresolved. This CDR3 region has 13 residues. V lost 4 bases and J 11 bases, leaving 17 bases between the germline ends. Germline V gene sequence: CDR1 SGHAT, CDR2 FQNNGV. The DNA of the CDR3 is TGTGCCAGCAGCTCGGAGGGTCCCGAGGTTTACACCTTC. Protein product: CASSSEGPEVYTF.

A note on this clonotype: A much larger clone lies a single base off, so this may be a read error. This chain connects TRBV6-1 to TRBJ2-5; D may be TRBD1 or TRBD2 (7 bases each). The DNA end favors TRBJ2-7, so the J call may be wrong. Looked up from germline, CDR1 is MNHNS and CDR2 is SASEGT. The CDR3 has 17 residues. The CDR3 sequence is CAGTFGRGQRLAGEQYF. The CDR3 DNA sequence: TGTGCCGGCACCTTTGGGAGGGGGCAACGACTAGCTGGCGAGCAGTACTTC.

Remarks on this clonotype: The junction departs from germline at one end; a sequencing error may be responsible. This rearrangement joins TRBV20-1 to TRBJ2-5, with 11 bases lining up with TRBD2. This CDR3 comprises 14 residues. Germline V gene sequence: CDR1 DFQATT, CDR2 SNEGSKA (reference sequence). DNA for the CDR3: TGCAGTACTAGTAGCGGGAGGGCCGCAGAGACCCAGTACTTC. Translation: CSTSSGRAAETQYF.

The chain joins TRBV28 to TRBJ1-2; D is unresolved. V was clipped by 7 bases and J by 7 bases, with 19 bases between them. Germline CDR1 is MDHEN and CDR2 is SYDVKM. This CDR3 has 14 amino acids. The CDR3 loop reads CASNPHTLLRGYTF. The CDR3 DNA reads as TGTGCCAGCAATCCCCACACCTTACTCCGTGGCTACACCTTC.

This sequence joins TRBV5-5 and TRBJ2-1, with D maybe TRBD2 (7 bases). CDR3 length equals 16 residues. V dropped 4 bases and J dropped 8 bases, with 22 bases sitting between them. The germline V gene has CDR1 SGHKS and CDR2 YYEKEE (reference sequence). The CDR3 sequence is CASSQGRGSGTYEQFF. The CDR3 DNA reads as TGTGCCAGCAGCCAGGGGCGGGGGTCGGGGACGTATGAGCAGTTCTTC.

CDR3 residues: CASSLRLAGTGETQYF. The CDR3 nucleotides read TGTGCCAGCAGTTTGCGGCTAGCGGGAACCGGAGAGACCCAGTACTTC. V gene TRBV12-3 or TRBV12-4 combines with J gene TRBJ2-5; 9 bases fit TRBD2. V lost 3 bases and J lost 4; bases outside the gene matches: 9. This CDR3 region has 16 residues.

CDR3 in DNA: TGCAGTGCTCCTCCTCGGGACAGATCTAACTATGGCTACACCTTC. Translated, it gives CSAPPRDRSNYGYTF. The V and J genes are TRBV20-1 and TRBJ1-2; 7 bases are a match to TRBD1. V trimming: 5 bases; J trimming: 0 bases; junction bases outside the gene matches: 9. The germline CDR1 and CDR2 sequences are DFQATT and SNEGSKA (reference sequence). The CDR3 totals 15 residues.

This clonotype was detected only a few times. V and J are TRBV10-2 and TRBJ1-6; D gene unclear. CDR3 length: 13 residues. Trimming stripped 6 bases from V and 7 bases from J, with 10 bases between. CDR1 and CDR2 (germline): WSHSY, SAAADI. CDR3 protein: CASRESFNSPLHF. Written as DNA, the CDR3 is TGCGCCAGCAGGGAGAGCTTCAATTCACCCCTCCACTTT.

This clonotype has at least ten counts. At one end the junction does not follow the germline gene, possibly because of a read error. The chain has TRBV3-1 and TRBJ2-3, with D possibly being TRBD2 (5 bases). The CDR3 has 13 amino acids. The germline V gene has CDR1 LGHDT and CDR2 YNNKEL (reference sequence). CDR3 sequence: CASSQDSTDTQYF. DNA of the CDR3: TGCGCCAGCAGCCAGGACTCCACAGATACGCAGTATTTT.

This clonotype was recorded at least ten times. The rearrangement uses TRBV5-1 and TRBJ2-3; either TRBD1 or TRBD2 may fit D (5 bases each). The germline CDR1 and CDR2 sequences are SGHRS and YFSETQ. The CDR3 is 14 residues long. V lost 1 base, J lost 5 bases, and 11 bases lay in between. The CDR3 DNA reads TGCGCCAGCAGCTTGTCCCTGGGGGAAGATACGCAGTATTTT. It specifies CASSLSLGEDTQYF.

This clonotype showed up just a few times. The V and J genes are TRBV11-2 and TRBJ2-5; 8 bases match TRBD2. Trimming cost V 0 bases and J 9 bases; bases outside gene matches: 3. In germline, CDR1 is SGHAT, CDR2 FQNNGV. The CDR3 covers 13 residues. The DNA of the CDR3 is TGTGCCAGCAGCTTAGATCGGCGGGGGGCCCAGTACTTC. Residues: CASSLDRRGAQYF.

The sample holds a few counts of this clonotype. This chain uses TRBV7-9 with TRBJ2-7; 14 nucleotides match TRBD2. The junction had 5 bases not matched to a gene; V was cut back by 4 bases and J by 12 bases. The length of the CDR3 is 13 residues. Germline assignment: CDR1 SEHNR and CDR2 FQNEAQ (reference sequence). CDR3: CASSSGLAGALYF. Written as DNA, the CDR3 is TGTGCCAGCAGCTCGGGACTAGCGGGAGCTTTGTACTTC.

Ten or more counts support this clonotype. The chain employs TRBV12-3 or TRBV12-4 and TRBJ1-5; D call uncertain. This CDR3 contains 12 residues. With 2 bases removed from V and 13 bases from J, the gap between germline ends came to 12 bases. This CDR3 reads CASSLSLGVQHF. CDR3 nucleotide sequence: TGTGCCAGCAGTTTATCGCTGGGAGTACAGCATTTT.